These T cell receptor beta chains were read from a single sample in a study of cytomegalovirus exposure and HLA in healthy donors. The method was immunoSEQ multiplex PCR; TCRdb's version includes in-frame clones alone and lacks a portion of them. The data show over 100,000 clones, with about 8.5% seen just once and under 5.5% held by the top ten. Sequenced material: PBMCs. These receptor sequences come from a man aged 40-49 years in good health and CMV-seronegative. CDR3s include the opening cysteine and the closing phenylalanine or tryptophan. D genes are given only for firm matches. Some rows mark clone size as missing; the rest say once, few, many or name a class of expanded clone.

V: TRBV2; J: TRBJ2-5; D: NA; size: few; CDR3: CASSEGGQNQETQYF; DNA: TGTGCCAGCAGTGAAGGGGGGCAGAACCAAGAGACCCAGTACTTC
V: TRBV27; J: TRBJ2-5; D: TRBD1; size: NA; CDR3: CASRPGQGETQYF; DNA: TGTGCCAGCAGACCGGGACAGGGGGAGACCCAGTACTTC
V: TRBV7-9; J: TRBJ2-7; D: TRBD1; size: few; CDR3: CASSRTGDSYEQYF; DNA: TGTGCCAGCAGCCGGACAGGGGACTCCTACGAGCAGTACTTC
V: TRBV6-1; J: TRBJ1-6; D: TRBD1; size: NA; CDR3: CASSPGQEGSPLHF; DNA: TGTGCCAGCAGCCCGGGACAGGAGGGTTCACCCCTCCACTTT
V: TRBV19; J: TRBJ1-2; D: TRBD1; size: NA; CDR3: CASSQEDRVFGYTF; DNA: TGTGCCAGTAGTCAAGAGGACAGGGTGTTCGGCTACACCTTC
V: TRBV29-1; J: TRBJ1-1; D: NA; size: few; CDR3: CSVENRSTEAFF; DNA: TGCAGCGTTGAGAACAGAAGCACTGAAGCTTTCTTT
V: TRBV30; J: TRBJ2-3; D: TRBD2; size: NA; CDR3: CAWNRGGRDTQYF; DNA: TGTGCCTGGAATCGGGGGGGCCGCGATACGCAGTATTTT
V: TRBV28; J: TRBJ2-1; D: NA; size: NA; CDR3: CASSPPGAGRYNEQFF; DNA: TGTGCCAGCAGTCCCCCTGGGGCAGGACGATACAATGAGCAGTTCTTC
V: TRBV27; J: TRBJ1-5; D: NA; size: few; CDR3: CASSLSGQGNQPQHF; DNA: TGTGCCAGCAGTTTATCGGGGCAGGGCAATCAGCCCCAGCATTTT
V: TRBV5-5; J: TRBJ1-1; D: TRBD1; size: few; CDR3: CASRKTGGGTEAFF; DNA: TGTGCCAGCAGAAAGACAGGGGGCGGCACTGAAGCTTTCTTT
V: TRBV19; J: TRBJ1-6; D: NA; size: few; CDR3: CASSASGANSPLHF; DNA: TGTGCCAGTAGTGCCTCGGGAGCCAATTCACCCCTCCACTTT
V: TRBV27; J: TRBJ2-2; D: TRBD1; size: NA; CDR3: CASSFQGVGELFF; DNA: TGTGCCAGCAGCTTCCAGGGGGTGGGGGAGCTGTTTTTT
V: TRBV2; J: TRBJ2-7; D: TRBD1; size: few; CDR3: CASQGANEQYF; DNA: TGTGCCAGCCAGGGGGCTAACGAGCAGTACTTC
V: TRBV4-3; J: TRBJ1-4; D: NA; size: few; CDR3: CASSQDLAAGVEKLFF; DNA: TGCGCCAGCAGCCAAGATCTAGCAGCGGGAGTAGAAAAACTGTTTTTT
V: TRBV2; J: TRBJ1-2; D: NA; size: few; CDR3: CASSIIGVVNYGYTF; DNA: TGTGCCAGCAGTATTATCGGAGTAGTAAACTATGGCTACACCTTC
V: TRBV5-1; J: TRBJ1-1; D: TRBD1; size: NA; CDR3: CASSYGQGMIGVNTEAFF; DNA: TGCGCCAGCAGTTATGGACAGGGGATGATAGGGGTGAACACTGAAGCTTTCTTT
V: TRBV6-5; J: TRBJ1-1; D: NA; size: NA; CDR3: CASSYLQGGTEAFF; DNA: TGTGCCAGCAGTTATCTCCAGGGTGGCACTGAAGCTTTCTTT
V: TRBV6-1; J: TRBJ2-7; D: TRBD2; size: NA; CDR3: CASPSTSGGPYEQYF; DNA: TGTGCCAGCCCTTCAACTAGCGGGGGGCCCTACGAGCAGTACTTC
V: TRBV10-2; J: TRBJ1-5; D: TRBD1; size: few; CDR3: CASRGRTGETNQPQHF; DNA: TGCGCCAGCAGGGGTAGGACAGGGGAGACCAATCAGCCCCAGCATTTT
V: TRBV7-6; J: TRBJ2-7; D: NA; size: NA; CDR3: CASSLSWAHEQYF; DNA: TGTGCCAGCAGCTTAAGCTGGGCCCACGAGCAGTACTTC
V: TRBV15; J: TRBJ2-3; D: TRBD2; size: NA; CDR3: CATRREATDTQYF; DNA: TGTGCCACCAGGCGGGAGGCCACAGATACGCAGTATTTT
V: TRBV7-3; J: TRBJ1-6; D: NA; size: NA; CDR3: CASSLRGGGSNSPLHF; DNA: TGTGCCAGCAGCTTAAGAGGGGGGGGGAGCAATTCACCCCTCCACTTT
V: TRBV4-1; J: TRBJ1-1; D: TRBD1; size: few; CDR3: CASSQVSGQRNTEAFF; DNA: TGTGCCAGCAGCCAAGTCTCGGGACAGCGGAACACTGAAGCTTTCTTT
V: TRBV6-6; J: TRBJ1-4; D: NA; size: NA; CDR3: CADNRDANEKLFF; DNA: TGTGCCGACAACAGGGACGCTAATGAAAAACTGTTTTTT
V: TRBV11-3; J: TRBJ2-1; D: TRBD1; size: NA; CDR3: CASSLGTGPYNEQFF; DNA: TGTGCCAGCAGCTTAGGGACAGGGCCCTACAATGAGCAGTTCTTC
V: TRBV5-1; J: TRBJ1-2; D: NA; size: few; CDR3: CASSLGQSGYTF; DNA: TGCGCCAGCAGCTTGGGACAGTCCGGCTACACCTTC
V: TRBV7-9; J: TRBJ2-3; D: TRBD1; size: few; CDR3: CASSAGTGAPDTQYF; DNA: TGTGCCAGCAGCGCCGGGACAGGGGCCCCCGATACGCAGTATTTT
V: TRBV2; J: TRBJ2-5; D: TRBD2; size: few; CDR3: CASSTQGGGDLQETQYF; DNA: TGTGCCAGCAGTACCCAAGGCGGGGGGGATCTGCAAGAGACCCAGTACTTC
V: TRBV21-1; J: TRBJ1-5; D: NA; size: few; CDR3: CASSRIKLNQPQHF; DNA: TGTGCCAGCAGCAGGATCAAACTAAATCAGCCCCAGCATTTT
V: TRBV4-1; J: TRBJ2-5; D: NA; size: NA; CDR3: CASSLGLPETQYF; DNA: TGCGCCAGCAGCCTTGGACTACCAGAGACCCAGTACTTC
V: TRBV10-2; J: TRBJ1-1; D: NA; size: few; CDR3: CASSESIRVSPGTEAFF; DNA: TGCGCCAGCAGTGAGTCGATCAGGGTCTCCCCGGGCACTGAAGCTTTCTTT
V: TRBV10-3; J: TRBJ1-6; D: NA; size: NA; CDR3: CAISESQQINSPLHF; DNA: TGTGCCATCAGTGAGTCGCAACAGATTAATTCACCCCTCCACTTT
V: TRBV6-1; J: TRBJ2-5; D: TRBD2; size: NA; CDR3: CASSDVRTSGKETQYF; DNA: TGTGCCAGCAGTGATGTTAGGACTAGCGGTAAAGAGACCCAGTACTTC
V: TRBV9; J: TRBJ1-2; D: NA; size: NA; CDR3: CASSVRDRPTGYTF; DNA: TGTGCCAGCAGCGTCAGAGACAGGCCAACCGGCTACACCTTC
V: TRBV19; J: TRBJ2-5; D: NA; size: few; CDR3: CASSIAGSGETQYF; DNA: TGTGCCAGTAGTATAGCGGGGTCCGGGGAGACCCAGTACTTC
V: TRBV7-6; J: TRBJ2-7; D: NA; size: few; CDR3: CASSSDTATGEQYF; DNA: TGTGCCAGCAGCAGTGACACCGCGACGGGGGAGCAGTACTTC
V: TRBV6-5; J: TRBJ2-5; D: TRBD2; size: few; CDR3: CASSSGLAGGETQYF; DNA: TGTGCCAGCAGCTCGGGACTAGCCGGGGGAGAGACCCAGTACTTC
V: TRBV5-5; J: TRBJ1-2; D: NA; size: NA; CDR3: CASSLAPGISGGYTF; DNA: TGTGCCAGCAGCTTGGCTCCAGGGATTAGTGGTGGCTACACCTTC
V: TRBV5-1; J: TRBJ2-2; D: TRBD1; size: NA; CDR3: CASSTGTANTGELFF; DNA: TGCGCCAGCAGCACCGGGACAGCGAACACCGGGGAGCTGTTTTTT
V: TRBV11-2; J: TRBJ1-1; D: TRBD1; size: few; CDR3: CASSFYRGGNTEAFF; DNA: TGTGCCAGCAGCTTTTACAGGGGAGGTAACACTGAAGCTTTCTTT
V: TRBV4-1; J: TRBJ2-7; D: TRBD2; size: NA; CDR3: CASSHQRGDTYEQYF; DNA: TGCGCCAGCAGCCATCAGCGGGGGGACACCTACGAGCAGTACTTC
V: TRBV6-6; J: TRBJ2-7; D: NA; size: NA; CDR3: CASSYPQNYEQYF; DNA: TGTGCCAGCAGTTACCCCCAAAACTACGAGCAGTACTTC
V: TRBV11-2; J: TRBJ2-7; D: NA; size: few; CDR3: CASSLGRGLNF; DNA: TGTGCCAGCAGCTTAGGGCGGGGGCTCAACTTC